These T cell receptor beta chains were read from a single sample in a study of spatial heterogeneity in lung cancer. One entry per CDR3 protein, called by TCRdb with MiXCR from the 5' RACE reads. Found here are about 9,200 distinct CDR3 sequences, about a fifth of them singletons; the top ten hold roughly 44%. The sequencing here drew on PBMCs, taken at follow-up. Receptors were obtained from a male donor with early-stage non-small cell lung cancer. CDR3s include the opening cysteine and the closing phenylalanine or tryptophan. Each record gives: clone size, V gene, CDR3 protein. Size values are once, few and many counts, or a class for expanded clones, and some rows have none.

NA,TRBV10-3,CAISPLAGRSSYEQYF
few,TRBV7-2,CASSITRVQETQYF
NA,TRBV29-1,CSVATSTRGYTF
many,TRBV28,CASSRGYGQPQHF
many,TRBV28,CASSPTVNQPQHF
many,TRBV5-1,CASSLWTGTDEQYF
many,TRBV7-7,CASSPTPGGPGTQYF
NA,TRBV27,CASSLMGDRGSEQYF
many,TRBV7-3,CASSSNIRGQFSSTNEKLFF
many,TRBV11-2,CASSLSFGGGDQETQYF
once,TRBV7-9,CASSSRQEPSGNTIYF
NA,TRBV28,CASSIRDGQSTNEKLFF
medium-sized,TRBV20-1,CSASGLGDGYTF
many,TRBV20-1,CSASLGETQYF
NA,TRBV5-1,CASSADIQETQYF
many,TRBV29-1,CSVFGAGLPENEQFF
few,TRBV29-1,CSVGGQGYGYTF
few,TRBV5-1,CASALLRVSGETQYF
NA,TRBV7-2,CASSLVAGGPDTQYF
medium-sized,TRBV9,CASSVDGSPHQPQHF
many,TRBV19,CASIPLTGREAFF
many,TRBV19,CASRMTGQPNSPLHF
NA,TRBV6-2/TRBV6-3,CAASADRNTEAFF
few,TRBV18,CASSPSPASSYNEQFF
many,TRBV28,CASTSRDLQHF
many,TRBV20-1,CSVGGLGLTEAFF
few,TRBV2,CASSAGSGELFF
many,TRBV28,CASSFAGAGTPEAFF
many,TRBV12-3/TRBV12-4,CASSGGLAASTDTQYF
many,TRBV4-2,CASSQDLKSTDTQYF
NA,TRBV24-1,CATSLSTPDTQYF
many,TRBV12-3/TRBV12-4,CASSLRTGGAAFF